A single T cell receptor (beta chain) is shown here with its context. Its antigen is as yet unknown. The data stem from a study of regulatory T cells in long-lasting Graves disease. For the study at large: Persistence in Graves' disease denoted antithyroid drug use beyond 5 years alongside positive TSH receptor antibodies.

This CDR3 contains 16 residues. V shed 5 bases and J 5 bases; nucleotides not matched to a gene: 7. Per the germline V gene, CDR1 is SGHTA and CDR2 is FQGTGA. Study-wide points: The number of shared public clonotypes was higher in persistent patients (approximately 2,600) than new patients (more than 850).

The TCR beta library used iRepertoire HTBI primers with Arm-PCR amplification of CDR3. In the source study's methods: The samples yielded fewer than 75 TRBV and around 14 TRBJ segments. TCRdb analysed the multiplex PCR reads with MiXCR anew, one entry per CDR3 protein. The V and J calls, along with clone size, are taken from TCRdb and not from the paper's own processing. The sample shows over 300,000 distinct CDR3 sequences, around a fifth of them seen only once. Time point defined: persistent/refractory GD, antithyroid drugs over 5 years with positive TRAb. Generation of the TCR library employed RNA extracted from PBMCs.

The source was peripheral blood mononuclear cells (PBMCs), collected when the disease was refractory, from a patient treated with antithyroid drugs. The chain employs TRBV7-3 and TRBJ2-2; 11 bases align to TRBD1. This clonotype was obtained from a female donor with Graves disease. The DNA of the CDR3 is TGTGCCAGCAGCCGGACAGGGGGCGAGGTTACCGGGGAGCTGTTTTTT. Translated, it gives CASSRTGGEVTGELFF.